This T cell receptor beta chain was sequenced in a study of identical twins. TCRdb reprocessed the 5' RACE reads with MiXCR, giving one entry per CDR3 protein. This sample yields hundreds of thousands of distinct CDR3 sequences, of which 5.5% to 6.5% are seen a single time; around 1.9% belongs to the top ten. Notes on the study in general: Not following the same donors, the study drew its conclusions from cross-sectional statistical analysis. It was possible that invariant MAIT and iNKT cells partly confounded the zero-insertion analyses. In cord blood, abundant beta clonotypes had fewer insertions; memory showed no trend.

This clonotype appeared many times. What it binds is unknown. The length of the CDR3 is 17 residues. Trimming removed 0 bases at V and 4 bases at J, with 16 bases between. Germline assignment: CDR1 MNHEY and CDR2 SMNVEV (reference sequence). The TCR was taken from a man in his late teens or twenties in good health. The chain couples TRBV27 to TRBJ2-1; tentative D call: TRBD2 (6 bases). Material for sequencing was naive T cells sorted from blood. CDR3 nucleotides: TGTGCCAGCAGTTTATCCCCGGGACTCACCGTATACAATGAGCAGTTCTTC. This translates into CASSLSPGLTVYNEQFF.